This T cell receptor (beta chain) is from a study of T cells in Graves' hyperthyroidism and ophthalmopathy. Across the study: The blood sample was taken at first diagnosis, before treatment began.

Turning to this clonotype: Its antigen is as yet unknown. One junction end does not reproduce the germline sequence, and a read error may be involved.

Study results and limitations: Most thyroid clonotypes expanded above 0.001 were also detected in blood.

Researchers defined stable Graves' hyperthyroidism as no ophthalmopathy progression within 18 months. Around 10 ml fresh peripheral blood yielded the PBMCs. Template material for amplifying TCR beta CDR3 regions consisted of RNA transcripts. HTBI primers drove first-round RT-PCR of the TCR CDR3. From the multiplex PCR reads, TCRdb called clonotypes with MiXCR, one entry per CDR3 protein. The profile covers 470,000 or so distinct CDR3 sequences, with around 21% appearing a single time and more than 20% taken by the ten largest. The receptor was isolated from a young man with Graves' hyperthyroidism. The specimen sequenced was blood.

The CDR3 spells CASSLVGISGDDQYF. The CDR3 DNA reads as TGTGCCAGCAGTTTAGTTGGGATTAGCGGCGACGATCAGTACTTC. The chain employs TRBV12-3 or TRBV12-4 and TRBJ2-7, with a possible D match to TRBD2 (6 bases). The CDR3 loop spans 15 amino acids.